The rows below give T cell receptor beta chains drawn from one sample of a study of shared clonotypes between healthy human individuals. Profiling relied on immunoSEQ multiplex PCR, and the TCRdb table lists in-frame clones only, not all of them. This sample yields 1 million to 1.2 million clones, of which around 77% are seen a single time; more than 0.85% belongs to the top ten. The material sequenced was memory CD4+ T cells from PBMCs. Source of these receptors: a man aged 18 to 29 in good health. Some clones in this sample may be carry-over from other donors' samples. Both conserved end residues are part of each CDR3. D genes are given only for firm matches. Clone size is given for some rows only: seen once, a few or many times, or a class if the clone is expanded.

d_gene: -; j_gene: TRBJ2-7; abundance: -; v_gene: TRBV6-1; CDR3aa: CASSERFNEQYF; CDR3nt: TGTGCCAGCAGTGAACGTTTTAACGAGCAGTACTTC
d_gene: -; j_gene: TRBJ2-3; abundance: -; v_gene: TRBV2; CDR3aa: CASSRLLRQDTQYF; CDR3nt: TGTGCCAGCAGCCGCCTTTTAAGGCAGGATACGCAGTATTTT
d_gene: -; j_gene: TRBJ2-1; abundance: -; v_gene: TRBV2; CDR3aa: CASSRDVYNEQFF; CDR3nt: TGTGCCAGCAGTAGGGACGTCTACAATGAGCAGTTCTTC
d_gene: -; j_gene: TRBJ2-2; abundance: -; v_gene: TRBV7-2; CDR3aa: CASSLDHNTGELFF; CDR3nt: TGTGCCAGCAGCTTAGATCATAACACCGGGGAGCTGTTTTTT
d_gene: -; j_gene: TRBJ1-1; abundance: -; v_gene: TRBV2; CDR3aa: CASSALPNTEAFF; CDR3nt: TGTGCCAGCAGCGCCCTACCGAACACTGAAGCTTTCTTT
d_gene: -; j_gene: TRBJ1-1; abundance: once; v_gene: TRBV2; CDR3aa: CATQRQEVTEAFF; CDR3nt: TGTGCCACCCAGCGTCAGGAAGTCACTGAAGCCTTCTTT
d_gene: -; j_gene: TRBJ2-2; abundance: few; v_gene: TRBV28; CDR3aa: CASRTENTGELFF; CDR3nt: TGTGCCAGCCGGACAGAGAACACCGGGGAGCTGTTTTTT
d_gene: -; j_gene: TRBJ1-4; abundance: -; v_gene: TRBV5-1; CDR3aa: CASSLQGSTNEKLFF; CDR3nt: TGCGCCAGCAGCCTCCAGGGTTCAACTAATGAAAAACTGTTTTTT
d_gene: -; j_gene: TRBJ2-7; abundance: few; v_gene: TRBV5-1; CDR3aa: CASSLALGTYEQYF; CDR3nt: TGCGCCAGCAGCTTAGCACTAGGAACCTACGAGCAGTACTTC
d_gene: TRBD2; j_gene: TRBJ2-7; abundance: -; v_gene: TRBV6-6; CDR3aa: CASSYSAGVTYEQYF; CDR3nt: TGTGCCAGCAGTTACTCGGCGGGAGTCACTTACGAGCAGTACTTC
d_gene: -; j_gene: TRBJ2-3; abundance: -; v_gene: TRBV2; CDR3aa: CASSEAGPTDTQYF; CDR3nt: TGTGCCAGCAGTGAGGCAGGGCCCACAGATACGCAGTATTTT
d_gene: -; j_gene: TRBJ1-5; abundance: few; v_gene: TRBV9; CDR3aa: CASSVDREGNQPQHF; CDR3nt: TGTGCCAGCAGCGTAGATCGGGAGGGCAATCAGCCCCAGCATTTT